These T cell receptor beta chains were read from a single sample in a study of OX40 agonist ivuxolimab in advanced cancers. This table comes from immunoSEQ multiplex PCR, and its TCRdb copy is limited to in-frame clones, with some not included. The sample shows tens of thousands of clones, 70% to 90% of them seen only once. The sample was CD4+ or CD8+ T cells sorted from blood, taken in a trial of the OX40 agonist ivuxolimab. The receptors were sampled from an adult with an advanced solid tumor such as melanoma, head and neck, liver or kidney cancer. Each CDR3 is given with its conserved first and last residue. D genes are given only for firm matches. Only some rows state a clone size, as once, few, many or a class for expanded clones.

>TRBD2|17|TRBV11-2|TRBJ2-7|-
TGTGCCAGCAGCTTAGAGAGACTAGCGGGAGGGACCTACGAGCAGTACTTC
CASSLERLAGGTYEQYF
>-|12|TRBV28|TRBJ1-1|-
TGTGCCAGCAGTTTAGAAGACACTGAAGCTTTCTTT
CASSLEDTEAFF
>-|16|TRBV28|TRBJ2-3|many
TGTGCCAGCAGTTTTTGCGGGCTGTGCCCATGGGATACGCAGTATTTT
CASSFCGLCPWDTQYF
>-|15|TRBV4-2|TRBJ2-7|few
TGTGCCAGCAGCCAAGGAGGCGGGATTCAATACGAGCAGTACTTC
CASSQGGGIQYEQYF
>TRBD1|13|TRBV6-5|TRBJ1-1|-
TGTGCCAGCAGTTACACTACAGGGGGGGAAGCTTTCTTT
CASSYTTGGEAFF
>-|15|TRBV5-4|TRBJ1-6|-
TGTGCCAGCAGCTTGGCGGTGGTAGGGGATTCACCCCTCCACTTT
CASSLAVVGDSPLHF
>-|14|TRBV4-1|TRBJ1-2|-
TGCGCCAGCAGCCAAGATCCCCAAACTTCGGGCTACACCTTC
CASSQDPQTSGYTF
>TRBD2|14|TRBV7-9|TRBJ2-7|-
TGTGCCAGCAGCTTAACTAGCGGGGGACGTGAGCAGTACTTC
CASSLTSGGREQYF
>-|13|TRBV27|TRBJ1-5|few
TGTGCCAGCAGTTTGGGGAGCAATCAGCCCCAGCATTTT
CASSLGSNQPQHF
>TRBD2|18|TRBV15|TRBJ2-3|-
TGTGCCACCAGCAGAGATTCGTGGGCGGGAGAGCCTGCAGATACGCAGTATTTT
CATSRDSWAGEPADTQYF
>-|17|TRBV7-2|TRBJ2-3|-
TGTGCCAGCAGCTTATGGCGGCCCGGCCCACGCTCCGATACGCAGTATTTT
CASSLWRPGPRSDTQYF
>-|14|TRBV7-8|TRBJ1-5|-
TGTGCCAGCAGCAGAGGGGGGGTATGGCAGCCCCAGCATTTT
CASSRGGVWQPQHF
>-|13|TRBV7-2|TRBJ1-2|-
TGTGCCAGCAGGCTACGGGGGCGGGATGGCTACACCTTC
CASRLRGRDGYTF
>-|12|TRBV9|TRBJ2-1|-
TGTGCCAGCAGCCCAGCCTACAATGAGCAGTTCTTC
CASSPAYNEQFF
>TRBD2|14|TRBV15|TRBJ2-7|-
TGTGCCACCAGCATGGGACTAGCTCAATACGAGCAGTACTTC
CATSMGLAQYEQYF
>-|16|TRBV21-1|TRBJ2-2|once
TGTGCCAGCAGCAAAGAAGGACAGGGTAACACCGGGGAGCTGTTTTTT
CASSKEGQGNTGELFF
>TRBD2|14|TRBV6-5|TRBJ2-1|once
TGTGCCAGCAGCTTAGCGGGAGAGTACAATGAGCAGTTCTTC
CASSLAGEYNEQFF
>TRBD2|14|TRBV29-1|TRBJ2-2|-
TGCAGCGCTCCGGGACTAACGTCCACCGGGGAGCTGTTTTTT
CSAPGLTSTGELFF
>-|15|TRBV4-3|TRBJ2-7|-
TGCGCCAGCAGCCAAGACCCGGGAGTTAACTACGAGCAGTACTTC
CASSQDPGVNYEQYF
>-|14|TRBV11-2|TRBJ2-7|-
TGTGCCAGCACCCTAGGCACGGGGATCGACGAGCAGTACTTC
CASTLGTGIDEQYF
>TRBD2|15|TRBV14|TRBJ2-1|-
TGTGCCAGCAGCCAGGAAAGCGGGAGGCACAATGAGCAGTTCTTC
CASSQESGRHNEQFF
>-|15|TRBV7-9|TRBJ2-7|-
TGTGCCAGCAGCCCCAACAGTAGGGGCCAAGGCGAGCAGTACTTC
CASSPNSRGQGEQYF
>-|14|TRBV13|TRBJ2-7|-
TGTGCCAGCAGCTTAGGTAGGGGGGCCTACGAGCAGTACTTC
CASSLGRGAYEQYF
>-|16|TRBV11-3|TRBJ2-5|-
TGTGCCAGCAGCTCCCGGGGGGGGACAGCACAAGAGACCCAGTACTTC
CASSSRGGTAQETQYF
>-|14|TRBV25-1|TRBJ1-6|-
TGTGCCAGCTACAGCGGTTCCCCTTTCTCACCCCTCCACTTT
CASYSGSPFSPLHF
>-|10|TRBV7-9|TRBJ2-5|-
TGTGCCAGCAGCCCGGACCCCCAGTACTTC
CASSPDPQYF
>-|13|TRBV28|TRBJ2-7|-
TGTGCCAGCAGTCCGTCGGGTTTCCACGAGCAGTACTTC
CASSPSGFHEQYF
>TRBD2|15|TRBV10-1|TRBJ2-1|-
TGCGCCAGCAGTGAGGGACTAGCGGGGGACAATGAGCAGTTCTTC
CASSEGLAGDNEQFF
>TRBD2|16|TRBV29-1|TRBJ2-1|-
TGCAGCGTATCTGGAGCGACTAGCGGATTTTACAATGAGCAGTTCTTC
CSVSGATSGFYNEQFF
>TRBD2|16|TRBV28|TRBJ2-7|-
TGTGCCAGCAGTCTCCCTTTGCGGGAGAGGAGGTACGAGCAGTACTTC
CASSLPLRERRYEQYF
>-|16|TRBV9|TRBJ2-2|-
TGTGCCAGCAGCCCAACCGGGACCTGGAACACCGGGGAGCTGTTTTTT
CASSPTGTWNTGELFF
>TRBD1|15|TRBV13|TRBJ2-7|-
TGTGCCAGCAGTCAGGGAGGGACAGGGGCCTACGAGCAGTACTTC
CASSQGGTGAYEQYF
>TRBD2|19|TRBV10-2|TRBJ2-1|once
TGCGCCAGCAGGGACCTGACTAGCGGGAGGGCCCGCTCCTACAATGAGCAGTTCTTC
CASRDLTSGRARSYNEQFF
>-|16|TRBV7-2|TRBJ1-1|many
TGTGCCAGCAGCTTAGTTGGCGGTCAGGGAAACACTGAAGCTTTCTTT
CASSLVGGQGNTEAFF
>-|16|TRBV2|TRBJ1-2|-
TGTGCCAGCAGTGAGATTACCGACGTGGACAGTAATGGCTACACCTTC
CASSEITDVDSNGYTF
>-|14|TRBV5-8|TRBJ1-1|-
TGTGCCAGCACCCTGGGACTGGGAAACACTGAAGCTTTCTTT
CASTLGLGNTEAFF
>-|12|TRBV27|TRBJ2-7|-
TGTGCCAGCAGCGACGGCCTGAGCGAGCAGTACTTC
CASSDGLSEQYF
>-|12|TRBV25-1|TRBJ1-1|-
TGTGCCAGCAGTGTAAACCGGGACGAAGCTTTCTTT
CASSVNRDEAFF
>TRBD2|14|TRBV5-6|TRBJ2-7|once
TGTGCCAGCAGCACCGGACTAGCCTCCTACGAGCAGTACTTC
CASSTGLASYEQYF
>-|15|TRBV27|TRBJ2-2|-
TGTGCCAGCAGTTTAACGCAAGCTCCCGGAGGGGAGCTGTTTTTT
CASSLTQAPGGELFF
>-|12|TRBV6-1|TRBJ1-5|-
TGTGCCAGCAGTACTGACTGGCAGCCCCAGCATTTT
CASSTDWQPQHF
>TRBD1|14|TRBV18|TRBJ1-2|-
TGTGCCAGCTCACCGACGACAGGGGTCTATGGCTACACCTTC
CASSPTTGVYGYTF
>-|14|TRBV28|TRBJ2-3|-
TGTGCCAGCAGTTTAGAAACGGTGGCAGATACGCAGTATTTT
CASSLETVADTQYF
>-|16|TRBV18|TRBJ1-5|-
TGTGCCAGCTCCCTGACAGACCCTTATAGCAATCAGCCCCAGCATTTT
CASSLTDPYSNQPQHF
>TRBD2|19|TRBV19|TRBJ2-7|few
TGTGCCAGTAGTATAGGCGGAACTAGCGGGACCCGAAGGTCCTACGAGCAGTACTTC
CASSIGGTSGTRRSYEQYF
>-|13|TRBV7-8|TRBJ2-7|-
TGTGCCAGCAGGGGGGGCACCCCCTACGAGCAGTACTTC
CASRGGTPYEQYF
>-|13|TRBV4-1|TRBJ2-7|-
TGCGCCAGCAGCCAAGGGTCCAACTACGAGCAGTACTTC
CASSQGSNYEQYF
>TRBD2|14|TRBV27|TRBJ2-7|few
TGTGCCAGCAGTTTACTAGCGGAACATAACGAGCAGTACTTC
CASSLLAEHNEQYF
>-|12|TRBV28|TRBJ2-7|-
TGTGCCAGCACCAAGGTCCCCTACGAGCAGTACTTC
CASTKVPYEQYF
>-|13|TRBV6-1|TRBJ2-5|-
TGTGCCAGCAGTGACTGGACAGAAGAGACCCAGTACTTC
CASSDWTEETQYF
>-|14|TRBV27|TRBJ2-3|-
TGTGCCAGCGGGAGGACGGGCGAACTGGTAACGCAGTATTTT
CASGRTGELVTQYF
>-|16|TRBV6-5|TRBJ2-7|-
TGTGCCAGCAGTTCCAGCCAGGGGATCGGGTCCTACGAGCAGTACTTC
CASSSSQGIGSYEQYF
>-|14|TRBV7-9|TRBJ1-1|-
TGTGCCAGCAGAAAGGGGGGATTAGGCACTGAAGCTTTCTTT
CASRKGGLGTEAFF
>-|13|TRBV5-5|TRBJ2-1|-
TGTGCCAGCAGCTTGGACCCCTACAATGAGCAGTTCTTC
CASSLDPYNEQFF
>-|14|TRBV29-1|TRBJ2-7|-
TGCAGCGTTGAAGATATCGGGTCGGGGTACGAGCAGTACTTC
CSVEDIGSGYEQYF
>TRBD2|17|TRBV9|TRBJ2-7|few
TGTGCCAGCAGCCCCGGACTAGCGGGAGGGGAAGGTCACGAGCAGTACTTC
CASSPGLAGGEGHEQYF